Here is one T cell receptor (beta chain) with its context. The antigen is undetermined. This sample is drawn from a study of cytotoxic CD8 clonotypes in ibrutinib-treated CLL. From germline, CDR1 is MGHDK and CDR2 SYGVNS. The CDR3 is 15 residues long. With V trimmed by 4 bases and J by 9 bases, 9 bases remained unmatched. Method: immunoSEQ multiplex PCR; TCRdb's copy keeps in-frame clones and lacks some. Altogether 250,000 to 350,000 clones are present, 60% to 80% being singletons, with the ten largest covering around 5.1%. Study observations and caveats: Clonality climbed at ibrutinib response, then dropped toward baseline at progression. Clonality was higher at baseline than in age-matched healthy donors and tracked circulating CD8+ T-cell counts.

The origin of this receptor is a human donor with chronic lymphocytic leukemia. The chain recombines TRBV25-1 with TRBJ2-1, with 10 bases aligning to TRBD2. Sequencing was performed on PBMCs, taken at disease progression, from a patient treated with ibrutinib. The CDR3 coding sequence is TGTGCCAGCAGTGGGACAGCGGGAGGGCCCGTTGAGCAGTTCTTC. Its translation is CASSGTAGGPVEQFF. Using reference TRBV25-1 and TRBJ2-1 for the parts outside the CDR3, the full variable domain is EADIYQTPRYLVIGTGKKITLECSQTMGHDKMYWYQQDPGMELHLIHYSYGVNSTEKGDLSSESTVSRIRTEHFPLTLESARPSHTSQYLCASSGTAGGPVEQFFGPGTRLTVL.